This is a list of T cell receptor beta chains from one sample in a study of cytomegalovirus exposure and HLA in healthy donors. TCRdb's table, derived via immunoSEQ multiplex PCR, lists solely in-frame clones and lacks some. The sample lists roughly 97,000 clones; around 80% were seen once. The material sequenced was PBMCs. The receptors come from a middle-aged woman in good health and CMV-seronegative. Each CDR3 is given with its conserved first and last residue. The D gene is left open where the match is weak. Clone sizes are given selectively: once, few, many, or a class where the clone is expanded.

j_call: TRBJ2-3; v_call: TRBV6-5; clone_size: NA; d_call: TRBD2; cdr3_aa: CASKREGRGDTQYF; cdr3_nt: TGTGCCAGTAAGCGGGAGGGAAGAGGAGATACGCAGTATTTT
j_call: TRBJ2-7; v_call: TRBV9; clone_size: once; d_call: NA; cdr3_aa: CASSVVAGYEQYF; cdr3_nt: TGTGCCAGCAGCGTAGTGGCTGGCTACGAGCAGTACTTC
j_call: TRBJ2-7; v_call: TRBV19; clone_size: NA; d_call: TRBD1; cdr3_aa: CASSSGTGGPYEQYF; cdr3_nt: TGTGCCAGTAGTAGTGGGACAGGGGGCCCCTACGAGCAGTACTTC
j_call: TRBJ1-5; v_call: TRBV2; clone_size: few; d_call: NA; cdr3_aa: CASSEGGGLRPQHF; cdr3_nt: TGTGCCAGCAGTGAAGGGGGCGGTTTGAGGCCCCAGCATTTT
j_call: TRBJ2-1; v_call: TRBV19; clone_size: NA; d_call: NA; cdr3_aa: CASSRGLNDEQFF; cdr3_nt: TGTGCCAGTAGTAGGGGACTCAATGATGAGCAGTTCTTC
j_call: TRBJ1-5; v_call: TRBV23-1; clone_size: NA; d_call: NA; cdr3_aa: CASSQSRLGNQPQHF; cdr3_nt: TGCGCCAGCAGTCAATCGCGGTTAGGCAATCAGCCCCAGCATTTT
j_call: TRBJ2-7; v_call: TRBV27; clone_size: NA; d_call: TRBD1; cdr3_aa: CASSLLRGQENYEQYF; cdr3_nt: TGTGCCAGCAGTTTATTAAGGGGACAGGAGAACTACGAGCAGTACTTC
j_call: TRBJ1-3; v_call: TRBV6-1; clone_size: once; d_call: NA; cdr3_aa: CASSEAEGNTIYF; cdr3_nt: TGTGCCAGCAGTGAAGCGGAGGGGAACACCATATATTTT
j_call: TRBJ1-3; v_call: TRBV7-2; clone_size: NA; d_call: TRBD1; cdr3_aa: CASSYGTAGNTIYF; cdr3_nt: TGTGCCAGCAGCTACGGGACAGCTGGAAACACCATATATTTT
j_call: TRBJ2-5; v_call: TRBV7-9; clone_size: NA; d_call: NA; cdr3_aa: CASSPGLTLPQETQYF; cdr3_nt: TGTGCCAGCAGCCCCGGACTAACCCTCCCCCAAGAGACCCAGTACTTC
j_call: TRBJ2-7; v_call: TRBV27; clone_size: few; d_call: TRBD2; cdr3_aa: CASSLWGGRSSYEQYF; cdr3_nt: TGTGCCAGCAGTTTGTGGGGCGGGAGGAGCTCCTACGAGCAGTACTTC
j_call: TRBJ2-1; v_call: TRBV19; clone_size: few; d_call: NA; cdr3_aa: CASSILQGSSYNEQFF; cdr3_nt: TGTGCCAGTAGTATTCTACAGGGTAGCTCCTACAATGAGCAGTTCTTC
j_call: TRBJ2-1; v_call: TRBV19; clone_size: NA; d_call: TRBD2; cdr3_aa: CASSNQVPGLAGRTYNEQFF; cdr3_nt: TGTGCCAGTAGTAATCAAGTCCCGGGACTAGCGGGGAGGACCTACAATGAGCAGTTCTTC
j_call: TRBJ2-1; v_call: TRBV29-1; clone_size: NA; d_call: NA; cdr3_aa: CSVRDFTGYNEQFF; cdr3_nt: TGCAGCGTTAGGGACTTCACCGGCTACAATGAGCAGTTCTTC
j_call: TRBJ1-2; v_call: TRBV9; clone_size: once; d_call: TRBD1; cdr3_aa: CASSFNDREDYGYTF; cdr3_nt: TGTGCCAGCAGCTTCAACGACAGGGAAGACTATGGCTACACCTTC
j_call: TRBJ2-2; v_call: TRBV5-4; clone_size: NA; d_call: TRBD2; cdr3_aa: CASSLSGGRAGELFF; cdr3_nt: TGTGCCAGCAGCTTGTCGGGAGGGAGGGCCGGGGAGCTGTTTTTT
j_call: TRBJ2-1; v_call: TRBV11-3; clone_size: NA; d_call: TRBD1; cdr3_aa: CASSLDWSLGGQGPSNEQFF; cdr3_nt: TGTGCCAGCAGCTTAGATTGGTCATTAGGGGGACAGGGGCCCAGCAATGAGCAGTTCTTC
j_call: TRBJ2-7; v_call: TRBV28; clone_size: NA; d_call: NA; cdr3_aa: CASTKHGRGGEQYF; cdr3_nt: TGTGCCAGCACGAAGCATGGCAGGGGCGGCGAGCAGTACTTC
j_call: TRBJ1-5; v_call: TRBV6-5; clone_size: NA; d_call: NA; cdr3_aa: CASSYGGGNQPQHF; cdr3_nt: TGTGCCAGCAGTTACGGCGGTGGCAATCAGCCCCAGCATTTT
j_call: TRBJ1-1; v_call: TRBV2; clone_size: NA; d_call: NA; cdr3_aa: CASSEARGAATEAFF; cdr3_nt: TGTGCCAGCAGTGAAGCGCGGGGGGCGGCCACTGAAGCTTTCTTT
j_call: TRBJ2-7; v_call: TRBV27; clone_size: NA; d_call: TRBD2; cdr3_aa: CASSLTSGYEEQYF; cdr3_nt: TGTGCCAGCAGCTTGACTAGCGGGTACGAAGAGCAGTACTTC
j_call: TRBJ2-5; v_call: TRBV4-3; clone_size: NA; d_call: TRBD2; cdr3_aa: CASSQDPSGGTAETQYF; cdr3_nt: TGCGCCAGCAGCCAAGACCCTAGCGGAGGCACAGCGGAGACCCAGTACTTC
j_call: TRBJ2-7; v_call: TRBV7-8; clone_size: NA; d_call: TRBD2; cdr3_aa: CASSLLASGSYEQYF; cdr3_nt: TGTGCCAGCAGCTTATTGGCTAGCGGATCCTACGAGCAGTACTTC
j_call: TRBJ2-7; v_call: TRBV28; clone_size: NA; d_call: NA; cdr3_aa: CASSLLIEPYYEQYF; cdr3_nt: TGTGCCAGCAGTTTACTAATAGAACCCTACTACGAGCAGTACTTC
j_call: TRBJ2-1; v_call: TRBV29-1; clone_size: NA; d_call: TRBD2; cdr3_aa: CSVESSGPRYNEQFF; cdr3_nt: TGCAGCGTTGAGTCTAGCGGGCCACGGTACAATGAGCAGTTCTTC
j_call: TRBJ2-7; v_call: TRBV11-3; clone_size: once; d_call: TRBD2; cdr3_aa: CASRPSAGEGEQYF; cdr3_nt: TGTGCCAGCCGCCCGTCAGCGGGAGAAGGCGAGCAGTACTTC
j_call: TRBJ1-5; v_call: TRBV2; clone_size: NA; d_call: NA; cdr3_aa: CASSDSGFQPQHF; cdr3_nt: TGTGCCAGCAGTGATTCAGGATTCCAGCCCCAGCATTTT
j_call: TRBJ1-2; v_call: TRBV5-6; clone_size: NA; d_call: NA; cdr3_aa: CASSLAGYGIYGYTF; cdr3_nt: TGTGCCAGCAGCTTGGCAGGGTACGGAATCTATGGCTACACCTTC
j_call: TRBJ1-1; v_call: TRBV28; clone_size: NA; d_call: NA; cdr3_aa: CASSLDSKASGAFF; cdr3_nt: TGTGCCAGCAGTTTAGATAGTAAGGCGTCCGGGGCTTTCTTT
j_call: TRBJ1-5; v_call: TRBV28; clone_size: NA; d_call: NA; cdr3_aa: CASSLGGSRDQPQHF; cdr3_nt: TGTGCCAGCAGTTTAGGGGGGAGTAGGGATCAGCCCCAGCATTTT
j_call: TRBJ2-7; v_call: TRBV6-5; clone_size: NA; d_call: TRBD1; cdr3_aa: CASSFQQGLYEQYF; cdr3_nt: TGTGCCAGCAGTTTCCAACAGGGGTTGTACGAGCAGTACTTC
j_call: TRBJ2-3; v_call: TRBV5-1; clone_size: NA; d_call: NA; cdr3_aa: CASSPEGREWGLYTDTQYF; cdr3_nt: TGCGCCAGCAGCCCCGAAGGGAGGGAGTGGGGGCTCTACACAGATACGCAGTATTTT
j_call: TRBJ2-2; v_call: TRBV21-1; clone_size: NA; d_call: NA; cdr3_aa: CASSEGLIGDVDTGELFF; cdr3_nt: TGTGCCAGCAGTGAGGGTCTCATAGGAGACGTCGACACCGGGGAGCTGTTTTTT